The 26 T cell receptor beta chains below all came from one sample that was sequenced in a study of T cell repertoires in cytomegalovirus infection. No cognate antigen is known for these TCRs. TCRdb itself ran the reads through MiXCR, one entry per CDR3 protein. The top ten hold about 40% of the sample, which has fewer than 150,000 distinct CDR3 sequences, around 30% seen once. The sequences come from CD8+ T cells from cultured PBMCs, collected from culture after CMV antigen stimulation. The source of these receptors is a human donor in good health (CMV status not recorded). Some clones in this sample may be carry-over from other donors' samples.

This clonotype came up once. The chain recombines TRBV27 with TRBJ1-5, with D possibly being TRBD1 (5 bases). Germline V lookup: CDR1 MNHEY, CDR2 SMNVEV (reference sequence). The CDR3 runs to 15 residues. The V and J ends lost 6 bases and 6 bases respectively, with 18 bases between them. In DNA, the CDR3 is TGTGCCAGCAGCCCATCATGGGGGGGGGGTCAGCCCCAGCATTTT. It codes for CASSPSWGGGQPQHF.

This clonotype was picked up many times. The V gene is TRBV2, the J gene TRBJ2-3; 10 nucleotides agree with TRBD2. Germline assignment: CDR1 SNHLY and CDR2 FYNNEI. The ends lost 2 bases at V and 2 bases at J; junction bases unmatched: 4. The length of the CDR3 is 16 residues. CDR3 amino acids: CASSEQGLAVTDTQYF. Written as DNA, the CDR3 is TGTGCCAGCAGTGAACAAGGACTAGCGGTCACAGATACGCAGTATTTT. The full variable domain, its missing parts supplied by reference TRBV2 and TRBJ2-3, is EPEVTQTPSHQVTQMGQEVILRCVPISNHLYFYWYRQILGQKVEFLVSFYNNEISEKSEIFDDQFSVERPDGSNFTLKIRSTKLEDSAMYFCASSEQGLAVTDTQYFGPGTRLTVL.

This clonotype was found a few times. The chain carries TRBV25-1 and TRBJ2-3; D uncertain. Trimming took off 1 base at V and 0 bases at J, with 11 bases between the two ends. Germline CDR1 reads MGHDK; CDR2 reads SYGVNS. This CDR3 comprises 16 residues. The CDR3 coding sequence is TGTGCCAGCAGTGAATTAGTCAGCCTCAGCACAGATACGCAGTATTTT. It yields the protein CASSELVSLSTDTQYF.

The chain links TRBV19 to TRBJ2-7; perhaps TRBD1 as D (6 bases). With 4 bases removed from V and 0 bases from J, the gap between germline ends came to 16 bases. Per the germline V gene, CDR1 is LNHDA and CDR2 is SQIVND (reference sequence). CDR3 length: 16 residues. In DNA, the CDR3 is TGTGCCAGTAGTACCCCGGGACACTTAGGCTCCTACGAGCAGTACTTC. Protein: CASSTPGHLGSYEQYF.

This clonotype has a count of ten or more. This rearrangement joins TRBV12-3 or TRBV12-4 to TRBJ2-2; D not resolved. Trimming removed 1 base from V and 4 bases from J, with 4 bases in between. The CDR3 is 13 amino acids. The CDR3 protein is CASSLEATGELFF. In DNA, the CDR3 is TGTGCCAGCAGTTTAGAGGCCACCGGGGAGCTGTTTTTT.

The chain is built from TRBV15 and TRBJ1-6; D call uncertain. The ends were cut back, 3 bases at V and 5 bases at J, with 11 bases in the middle. CDR1 and CDR2 from the germline V gene are LNHNV and YYDKDF (reference sequence). This CDR3 spans 15 amino acids. CDR3 sequence: CATSRSHINNSPLHF. CDR3 sequence (DNA): TGTGCCACCAGCAGGTCCCATATTAATAATTCACCCCTCCACTTT.

Points on this clonotype: Since a much larger clone is just one base distant, this may be a read error. V and J are TRBV6-2 or TRBV6-3 and TRBJ1-2; D perhaps matches TRBD1 (5 bases). The V end was cut by 6 bases, the J end by 4 bases, with 12 bases between. The CDR3 loop spans 13 amino acids. CDR1 is MNHEY, CDR2 SVGEGT, per germline. DNA of the CDR3: TGTGCCAGCAGCCCCAGGGAGATCTATGGCTACACCTTC. Its translation: CASSPREIYGYTF.

This chain connects TRBV20-1 to TRBJ1-6; unclear D gene. The length of the CDR3 is 16 residues. CDR1 is DFQATT and CDR2 is SNEGSKA in the germline V gene (reference sequence). V lost 2 bases, J lost 8 bases, and 19 bases lay in between. CDR3 in DNA: TGCAGTGCTAGAACTGTTTACGGACCGCGGGATTCACCCCTCCACTTT. It encodes CSARTVYGPRDSPLHF.

This clonotype occurred a few times. The V call is TRBV28, the J call TRBJ2-1; 9 nucleotides match TRBD1. The V and J ends lost 3 bases and 4 bases, in that order; junction bases with no gene match: 4. The CDR3 spans 15 residues. Germline V gives CDR1 MDHEN, CDR2 SYDVKM. CDR3 nucleotides: TGTGCCAGCAGTTTCCCAGACAGGGGGTACAATGAGCAGTTCTTC. Protein product: CASSFPDRGYNEQFF.

The chain recombines TRBV6-2 or TRBV6-3 with TRBJ2-5; 7 nucleotides agree with TRBD2. V was pared by 2 bases and J by 3 bases, with 3 bases of the junction left unmatched. This CDR3 comprises 14 residues. Per germline, CDR1 MNHEY and CDR2 SVGEGT. Written as DNA, the CDR3 is TGTGCCAGCAGTTACCGTCGGGGGGAAGAGACCCAGTACTTC. Its translation is CASSYRRGEETQYF.

On this clonotype: This sequence may be a read error, since a much larger clone differs from it by one base. The rearrangement uses TRBV29-1 and TRBJ1-2, with D possibly being TRBD1 (5 bases). V was clipped by 6 bases and J by 9 bases, with 26 bases between them. The germline gives CDR1 SQVTM, CDR2 ANQGSEA. This CDR3 is built from 15 residues. CDR3 in amino acids: CSVQKRDGRRISYTF. CDR3 DNA: TGCAGCGTCCAGAAGAGGGACGGACGGAGGATTAGCTACACCTTC.

This clonotype occurred a few times. V gene TRBV29-1 combines with J gene TRBJ2-1; 10 bases fit TRBD1. From germline, CDR1 is SQVTM and CDR2 ANQGSEA. J lost 6 bases, V lost 6 bases, and 2 bases had no gene match. This CDR3 region has 12 residues. CDR3 region: CSVRDRGNEQFF. The CDR3 region has the DNA TGCAGCGTCCGGGACAGGGGCAATGAGCAGTTCTTC.

V is TRBV4-1 and J is TRBJ1-6; 7 nucleotides line up with TRBD1. The CDR3 runs to 17 residues. Trimming removed 0 bases from V and 7 bases from J; junction bases left unmatched: 9. Germline assignment: CDR1 MGHRA and CDR2 YSYEKL. The CDR3 protein is CASSQDAAGQTNSPLHF. In DNA form, the CDR3 reads TGCGCCAGCAGCCAAGATGCAGCGGGACAGACAAATTCACCCCTCCACTTT.

This clonotype was detected only a few times. The chain joins TRBV19 to TRBJ1-1; maybe TRBD1 (5 bases). Germline loops: CDR1 LNHDA, CDR2 SQIVND (reference sequence). V lost 3 bases and J lost 5, with 10 bases in between. The CDR3 loop spans 13 amino acids. CDR3 amino acids: CASSIGQGTEAFF. CDR3 bases: TGTGCCAGTAGTATTGGGCAGGGAACTGAAGCTTTCTTT.

The rearrangement links TRBV29-1 to TRBJ1-2; no definite D call. The CDR3 has 12 amino acids. Germline V lookup: CDR1 SQVTM, CDR2 ANQGSEA. V lost 1 base and J lost 4, with 7 bases in between. The CDR3: CSVEGGFYGYTF. As DNA, the CDR3 is TGCAGCGTTGAAGGAGGATTCTATGGCTACACCTTC.

The rearrangement joins TRBV19 to TRBJ2-1; D gene ambiguous. The length of the CDR3 is 16 residues. Between the trimmed V and J ends, which lost 4 bases and 3 bases, there was a span of 16 bases. Germline V gene data show CDR1 as LNHDA and CDR2 as SQIVND (reference sequence). CDR3 amino acids: CASSTPRRVDYNEQFF. CDR3 nucleotide sequence: TGTGCCAGTAGTACCCCGCGAAGGGTGGACTACAATGAGCAGTTCTTC. Complete variable domain (other parts from reference TRBV19 and TRBJ2-1): DGGITQSPKYLFRKEGQNVTLSCEQNLNHDAMYWYRQDPGQGLRLIYYSQIVNDFQKGDIAEGYSVSREKKESFPLTVTSAQKNPTAFYLCASSTPRRVDYNEQFFGPGTRLTVL.

This clonotype was found a few times. V and J are TRBV7-2 and TRBJ2-7; TRBD1 is a possible D gene (5 bases). The germline V gene has CDR1 SGHTA and CDR2 FQGNSA. This CDR3 region has 15 residues. Trimming left V 2 bases short and J 2 bases short, with 13 bases between. The CDR3, as DNA: TGTGCCAGCAGCTTACCCCAGACAGACCCCTACGAGCAGTACTTC. As protein: CASSLPQTDPYEQYF.

This clonotype came up many times. The chain uses TRBV5-1 and TRBJ2-3; 8 bases agree with TRBD2. Germline V lookup: CDR1 SGHRS, CDR2 YFSETQ. The trim removed 1 base at V and 1 base at J, leaving 5 bases unmatched. The CDR3 loop spans 16 amino acids. In nucleotides, the CDR3 is TGCGCCAGCAGCTTGTGGAGCGGGGGTGGCACAGATACGCAGTATTTT. This gives the protein CASSLWSGGGTDTQYF.

This clonotype has only a few counts. V usage is TRBV5-4 and J usage is TRBJ1-1; D is undetermined. V was clipped by 4 bases and J by 3 bases, with 13 bases between them. CDR1 SGHNT and CDR2 YYREEE come from the germline V gene (reference sequence). This CDR3 contains 14 residues. The CDR3 DNA follows: TGTGCCAGCAGCCCCCCCGGGGTCCACACTGAAGCTTTCTTT. Translated: CASSPPGVHTEAFF.

V is TRBV11-2 and J is TRBJ2-7; 7 nucleotides agree with TRBD2. The V segment lost 0 bases and the J segment 0 bases; nucleotides outside the gene matches: 8. There are 17 residues in the CDR3. Germline V CDR1 and CDR2: SGHAT, FQNNGV. The chain's CDR3 is CASSLDRAGENSYEQYF. The DNA of the CDR3 is TGTGCCAGCAGCTTAGATCGGGCGGGGGAAAACTCCTACGAGCAGTACTTC.

The genes are TRBV28 and TRBJ2-1; TRBD2 agrees at 9 bases. Germline trimming cut 8 bases from V and 7 bases from J; bases unmatched to any gene: 15. Germline-derived CDR1 and CDR2 are MDHEN and SYDVKM. This CDR3 has 16 amino acids. The DNA of the CDR3 is TGTGCCAGCGAGGGGCTAGCGGGGCCTAAGGGGAATGAGCAGTTCTTC. Translated, it gives CASEGLAGPKGNEQFF.

As regards this clonotype: A much larger clonotype is one base distant, so this may be a read error. The chain employs TRBV27 and TRBJ2-7; the D gene is possibly TRBD1 (6 bases). The CDR3 totals 15 residues. Germline V lookup: CDR1 MNHEY, CDR2 SMNVEV (reference sequence). CDR3 in DNA: TGTGCCAGCAGGTCAAAAGGGGGTCTCTCCTACGTGCAGTACTTC. Translating it yields CASRSKGGLSYVQYF.

The rearrangement joins TRBV5-6 to TRBJ2-7; 7 bases line up with TRBD1. The length of the CDR3 is 15 residues. CDR1 and CDR2 (germline): SGHDT, YYEEEE. V lost 4 bases, J lost 4 bases, and 11 bases stayed unmatched. In DNA, the CDR3 is TGTGCCAGCAGCCCGTGGACAGGTCAAGAGTACGAGCAGTACTTC. Protein: CASSPWTGQEYEQYF.

V and J are TRBV25-1 and TRBJ1-4; the D gene is possibly TRBD1 (5 bases). CDR1 is MGHDK, CDR2 SYGVNS, per germline. CDR3 size: 15 residues. Trimming stripped 6 bases from V and 5 bases from J, with 16 bases between. CDR3 sequence: CASRGFPGRNEKLFF. The DNA of the CDR3 is TGTGCCAGCAGGGGTTTTCCGGGACGAAATGAAAAACTGTTTTTT.

V and J are TRBV7-6 and TRBJ2-7; 7 nucleotides line up with TRBD1. The trim removed 9 bases at V and 3 bases at J, leaving 8 bases unmatched. The CDR3 totals 13 residues. Per germline, CDR1 SGHVS and CDR2 FNYEAQ. The CDR3 region has the DNA TGTGCCAGTACCAGGGACAGTTACTACGAGCAGTACTTC. Its protein is CASTRDSYYEQYF.

Only a few counts were recorded for this clonotype. This chain connects TRBV4-1 to TRBJ2-7; possible D gene TRBD2, 6 bases. Trimming removed 1 base at V and 3 bases at J, with 13 bases between. The germline V gene has CDR1 MGHRA and CDR2 YSYEKL. The CDR3 is made up of 15 amino acids. CDR3 DNA: TGCGCCAGCAGCCAAGTCTTCGGAGGGGTCTACGAGCAGTACTTC. The encoded protein is CASSQVFGGVYEQYF.